The rows below give T cell receptor beta chains drawn from one sample of a study of T cells in Graves' hyperthyroidism and ophthalmopathy. TCRdb analysed the multiplex PCR reads with MiXCR anew, one entry per CDR3 protein. Of roughly 420,000 distinct CDR3 sequences in the sample, roughly 14% were seen once. The sequenced sample consisted of blood. The receptors were sampled from a woman in her late teens or twenties with Graves' hyperthyroidism. Each CDR3 is given with its conserved first and last residue. Fields, in order: J gene, V gene, clone size, D gene, CDR3 protein, CDR3 DNA. D genes are given only for firm matches. Size is omitted from some rows. Given values are once, few, many or a class for expanded clones.

J: TRBJ2-5
V: TRBV24-1
size: many
D: -
CDR3: CATSDTTSHETQYF
DNA: TGTGCCACCAGTGACACTACTAGCCACGAGACCCAGTACTTC

J: TRBJ2-5
V: TRBV10-2
size: many
D: TRBD2
CDR3: CASSESLAGYQETQYF
DNA: TGCGCCAGCAGTGAGTCACTAGCGGGGTACCAAGAGACCCAGTACTTC

J: TRBJ1-5
V: TRBV5-8
size: many
D: -
CDR3: CASSLTGKGSNQPQHF
DNA: TGTGCCAGCAGCTTAACAGGGAAGGGGTCTAATCAGCCCCAGCATTTT

J: TRBJ2-7
V: TRBV2
size: many
D: TRBD2
CDR3: CASSEGAAGAYEQYF
DNA: TGTGCCAGCAGTGAAGGCGCAGCGGGAGCTTACGAGCAGTACTTC

J: TRBJ2-1
V: TRBV5-1
size: few
D: -
CDR3: CASSFMAENNEQFF
DNA: TGCGCCAGCAGCTTTATGGCAGAAAACAATGAGCAGTTCTTC

J: TRBJ2-3
V: TRBV20-1
size: few
D: -
CDR3: CSARVGSSTDTQYF
DNA: TGCAGTGCTAGAGTAGGGTCCAGCACAGATACGCAGTATTTT

J: TRBJ2-1
V: TRBV7-9
size: many
D: TRBD2
CDR3: CASSLARLADNEQFF
DNA: TGTGCCAGCAGCTTAGCGCGGCTAGCGGACAATGAGCAGTTCTTC

J: TRBJ1-2
V: TRBV24-1
size: -
D: -
CDR3: CATSETGSYGYTF
DNA: TGTGCCACCAGTGAAACAGGGAGCTATGGCTACACCTTC

J: TRBJ2-3
V: TRBV7-3
size: -
D: -
CDR3: CASSRDTSTDTQYF
DNA: TGTGCCAGCAGCAGGGACACGAGCACAGATACGCAGTATTTT

J: TRBJ2-4
V: TRBV16
size: -
D: -
CDR3: CASSQGSGLQYF
DNA: TGTGCCAGCAGCCAAGGTTCCGGTCTTCAGTACTTC

J: TRBJ2-5
V: TRBV5-5
size: many
D: TRBD2
CDR3: CASSLAAGGYKETQYF
DNA: TGTGCCAGCAGCTTGGCTGCGGGAGGTTATAAAGAGACCCAGTACTTC

J: TRBJ2-3
V: TRBV29-1
size: many
D: TRBD1
CDR3: CSVRPGQGATDTQYF
DNA: TGCAGCGTTCGCCCGGGACAGGGAGCCACAGATACGCAGTATTTT

J: TRBJ1-1
V: TRBV9
size: -
D: -
CDR3: CASSVADHAEAFF
DNA: TGTGCCAGCAGCGTAGCCGACCACGCTGAAGCTTTCTTT

J: TRBJ1-5
V: TRBV19
size: -
D: -
CDR3: CATIAPWENQPQHF
DNA: TGTGCCACAATAGCCCCCTGGGAAAATCAGCCCCAGCATTTT

J: TRBJ2-1
V: TRBV19
size: many
D: TRBD2
CDR3: CASSTPRAGDNNEQFF
DNA: TGTGCCAGTAGTACCCCTAGGGCGGGAGACAACAATGAGCAGTTCTTC

J: TRBJ2-5
V: TRBV19
size: -
D: -
CDR3: CASSTGGTETQYF
DNA: TGTGCCAGTAGTACGGGGGGCACTGAGACCCAGTACTTC

J: TRBJ2-1
V: TRBV9
size: -
D: -
CDR3: CASSVHPAVINEQFF
DNA: TGTGCCAGCAGCGTCCATCCCGCGGTAATCAATGAGCAGTTCTTC

J: TRBJ1-2
V: TRBV29-1
size: many
D: -
CDR3: CSVEVSGQGFNYGYTF
DNA: TGCAGCGTTGAAGTGAGTGGTCAGGGATTCAACTATGGCTACACCTTC

J: TRBJ2-5
V: TRBV11-1
size: many
D: TRBD2
CDR3: CASSSLSGRRETQYF
DNA: TGTGCCAGCAGCTCCCTAAGCGGGAGACGGGAGACCCAGTACTTC

J: TRBJ2-7
V: TRBV30
size: many
D: TRBD2
CDR3: CAWSVFAGAQFSYEQYF
DNA: TGTGCCTGGAGTGTATTTGCGGGAGCTCAGTTCTCCTACGAGCAGTACTTC

J: TRBJ2-3
V: TRBV7-9
size: -
D: TRBD2
CDR3: CASSLATSGGSRFITDTQYF
DNA: TGTGCCAGCAGCTTAGCTACCAGCGGGGGGTCACGATTTATTACAGATACGCAGTATTTT

J: TRBJ2-3
V: TRBV27
size: many
D: -
CDR3: CASSLSTGSSGAQYF
DNA: TGTGCCAGCAGTTTATCGACGGGGTCCTCTGGTGCGCAGTATTTT

J: TRBJ2-5
V: TRBV24-1
size: many
D: TRBD2
CDR3: CATSDLSYGGQETQYF
DNA: TGTGCCACCAGTGATTTATCCTACGGGGGGCAAGAGACCCAGTACTTC

J: TRBJ2-7
V: TRBV20-1
size: few
D: -
CDR3: CSASRRYSGDEQYF
DNA: TGCAGTGCTAGCCGGAGGTATAGTGGTGACGAGCAGTACTTC

J: TRBJ1-5
V: TRBV30
size: many
D: TRBD1
CDR3: CAWNYPGQGNNQPQHF
DNA: TGTGCCTGGAATTATCCGGGACAGGGTAACAATCAGCCCCAGCATTTT